This TCR beta chain was observed in a study of regulatory T cells in long-lasting Graves disease (dated by TCRdb to about 2021). In the study overall: Patients with newly diagnosed Graves' disease had been on antithyroid drugs for under 3 months. Persistent Graves' disease patients were compared with newly diagnosed Graves' disease patients by peripheral blood TCR sequencing and RNA sequencing. The study took place in China and was registered as a clinical trial. A total of roughly 33 samples underwent TCR sequencing: about 13 from persistent and some 20 from newly diagnosed Graves' disease patients. Broad study findings and their caveats: Because the primary lesion, thyroid tissue, could not be accessed, the study looked at peripheral blood alone. The authors acknowledged the small sample size as a limitation that may reduce accuracy. Sequencing and analysis were restricted to the TCR beta chain. Persistent patients shared more public clonotypes among themselves (around 3,000) than newly diagnosed patients did (roughly 910). Lower TCR Shannon entropy and fewer highly expanded clones were observed in persistent Graves' disease patients than in newly diagnosed patients, which suggested clonal expansion. Preferential use of TRBV28, TRBJ1-2 and TRBJ2-5 was observed in persistent disease, whereas TRBV20-1 and TRBJ2-1 were favored in newly diagnosed disease.

The meaning of the sample's time point label: newly diagnosed GD, antithyroid drugs for less than 3 months. RNA was extracted from PBMCs in TRIzol for both TCR sequencing and RNA sequencing. The diagnosis of Graves' disease was made according to American Thyroid Association guidelines. Patients for the study were recruited at an endocrinology department in Xi'an, China. From each patient, 8 to 10 milliliters of peripheral blood was collected into an EDTA anticoagulant tube. Ficoll Paque Plus density gradient separation was used to isolate PBMCs, and no additional T cell sorting was done. An Agilent 2100 Bioanalyzer and agarose gel were used to check RNA quality, and a NanoDrop 2000 was used to measure RNA concentration. Libraries were constructed by multiplex PCR. The listed sequencing device is Illumina HiSeq 4000. TCR beta libraries were built with iRepertoire HTBI primers and Arm-PCR amplification of CDR3 regions. Before sequencing, the PCR products underwent gel purification. As for the original processing: Across samples, roughly 60 TRBV and 13 to 15 TRBJ segments were identified and used for gene usage analysis of CDR3 amino acid clonotypes. COPE and FqMerger were used to merge filtered high-quality paired reads into contigs. BLAST was used to align contigs to the IMGT TRBV, TRBD and TRBJ reference genes, and CDR3 was defined following IMGT. Any clonotype with a frequency above 0.1% was classified as a highly expanded clone. Shannon entropy was used to measure repertoire diversity, and the Gini coefficient was used to measure V-J evenness. A clonotype was considered public if more than one individual shared it. TCRdb trimmed the raw reads at Q25, called clones with MiXCR and kept productive beta chains. For every CDR3 protein sequence, its rows merge into one entry that carries the most common genes and DNA. In this record, the V and J calls reflect TCRdb's handling and not the investigators' own analysis. The sample table records a few hundred thousand distinct CDR3 sequences; under 20% of these occur just once. Of the sample, 20% to 25% falls within the top ten clones.

CDR1 and CDR2 (SGHTA, FQGTGA) derive from the germline V gene. The junction shows trimming of 5 bases on V and 6 bases on J, plus 16 bases between the germline ends. The CDR3 holds 15 amino acids from the cysteine to the phenylalanine. Only CDR3 DNA remains: 45 bases, in frame from the first base. This clonotype was observed a handful of times. Its antigen target is currently unknown. Base qualities are not at hand, and no much larger clone is one base apart. These sequences were also reported in another study, on T cells in Graves' hyperthyroidism and ophthalmopathy. The second study also describes: A patient counted as having stable Graves' hyperthyroidism if no progression to ophthalmopathy occurred over 18 months of follow-up. Hyperthyroidism patients were aged 18 to 65 years and newly diagnosed, with disease duration of less than 2 months. The study excluded patients with uncontrolled infections, other autoimmune diseases, pregnancy or lactation. Diagnoses were based on clinical symptoms, serum thyroxine and TRAb, thyroid ultrasound and orbital computed tomography. For the first round of RT-PCR on the TCR CDR3, the HTBI primer set was used together with the Qiagen OneStep RT-PCR kit. Most expanded thyroid clonotypes (frequency above 0.001) were also detected in blood, suggesting blood repertoires may reflect thyroid immune responses. A model built on a 13 V-J signature distinguished ophthalmopathy from stable hyperthyroidism, reaching about 88% sensitivity and about 81% specificity in cross-validation and 80%/75% in testing. In validation, progression to ophthalmopathy was predicted by the model with 70.59% sensitivity and under 85% specificity, a median of roughly 6 months before onset. To identify distinguishing TCR V-J signatures, a discovery cohort of about 100 patients was used, comprising 43 with Graves' ophthalmopathy and 57 with stable Graves' hyperthyroidism. Whether ophthalmopathy could be predicted prospectively was tested in an independent validation cohort made up of 18 to 20 hyperthyroidism patients plus 17 patients who later progressed to ophthalmopathy. The 85 to 100 discovery patients were divided at random into training and test sets in a 7:3 ratio. Thyroid tissue and blood T-cell repertoires from roughly 6 Graves' hyperthyroidism patients were also compared in the study. Following sampling, methimazole starting at 30 mg daily was given to hyperthyroidism patients, and high-dose intravenous methylprednisolone was given to ophthalmopathy patients. The libraries were constructed in a second round of multiplex PCR and then size-selected and purified. The libraries were sequenced on an Illumina HiSeq2000 using paired-end 100 bp reads. Raw data were processed with SOAPnuke, discarding reads with adapters, uncalled bases, mean Phred below 15, or no exact constant-primer or identifier match. High-quality paired reads were merged using COPE v1.2.5, and each unique nucleotide sequence was defined as a clonotype. MiTCR v1.1 was used to align clonotypes to the IMGT TRBV, TRBD and TRBJ reference segments. Only V-J combinations with frequency above 0.0001, covering about 99% of repertoires, were analysed. The TCS score was defined as F50 (clonal expansion) divided by E x V (chaos), with BLOSUM62-based TCRdist calculated between CDR3 peptides within each V-J. Welch's t-statistics and random forest reduced 450 to 600 V-J features to about 12, which were used in a naive Bayes classifier (R e1071). No statistical method was used to set the sample size in advance, and investigators knew the group allocation. The paper reports TCR Vbeta CDR3 sequencing of over 130 peripheral blood samples: 43 ophthalmopathy, under 85 hyperthyroidism and approximately 17 progressor patients.

This receptor chain uses TRBV7-3 and TRBJ2-2; TRBD1 is a weak D gene call, 7 bases matching. This specimen consisted of peripheral blood mononuclear cells (PBMCs), obtained at new diagnosis, from a patient treated with antithyroid drugs. The clonotype originates from a woman aged 18 to 35 with Graves disease. Donor details come from another sample of the same person, matched by shared clones. The CDR3 protein is CASSSRGDTSGELFF. The DNA sequence is given as TGTGCCAGCAGCAGCAGGGGGGATACATCCGGGGAGCTGTTTTTT.